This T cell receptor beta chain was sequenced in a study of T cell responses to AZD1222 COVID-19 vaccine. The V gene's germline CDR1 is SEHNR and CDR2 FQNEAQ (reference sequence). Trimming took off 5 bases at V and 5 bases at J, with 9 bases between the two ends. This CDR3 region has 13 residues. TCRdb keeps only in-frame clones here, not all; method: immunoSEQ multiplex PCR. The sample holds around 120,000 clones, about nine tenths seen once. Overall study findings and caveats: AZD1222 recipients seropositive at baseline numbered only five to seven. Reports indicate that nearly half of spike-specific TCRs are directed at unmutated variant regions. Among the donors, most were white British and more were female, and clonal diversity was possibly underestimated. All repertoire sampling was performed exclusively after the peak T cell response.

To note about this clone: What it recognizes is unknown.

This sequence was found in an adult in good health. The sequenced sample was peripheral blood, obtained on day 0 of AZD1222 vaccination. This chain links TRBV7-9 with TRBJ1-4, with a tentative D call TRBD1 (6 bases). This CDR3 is CASSGGLNEKLFF. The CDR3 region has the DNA TGTGCCAGCAGCGGGGGGCTAAATGAAAAACTGTTTTTT.